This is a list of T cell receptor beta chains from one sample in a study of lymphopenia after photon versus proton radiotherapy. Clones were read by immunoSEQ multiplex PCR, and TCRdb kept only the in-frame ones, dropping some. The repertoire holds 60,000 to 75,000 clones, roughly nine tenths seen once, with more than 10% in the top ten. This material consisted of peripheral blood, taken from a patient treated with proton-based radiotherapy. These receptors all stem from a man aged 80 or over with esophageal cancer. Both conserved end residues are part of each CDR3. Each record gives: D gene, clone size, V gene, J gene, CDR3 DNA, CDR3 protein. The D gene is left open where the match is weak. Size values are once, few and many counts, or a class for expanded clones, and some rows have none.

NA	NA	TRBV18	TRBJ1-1	TGTGCCAGCTCAAGGGATTATTTGAACACTGAAGCTTTCTTT	CASSRDYLNTEAFF
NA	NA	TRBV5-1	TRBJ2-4	TGCGCCAGCAGCCCTGGGACATCCAAAAACATTCAGTACTTC	CASSPGTSKNIQYF
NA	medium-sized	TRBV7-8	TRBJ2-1	TGTGCCAGCAGCTCTCGGGTCTCCTACAATGAGCAGTTCTTC	CASSSRVSYNEQFF
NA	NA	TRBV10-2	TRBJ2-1	TGCGCCAGCAGGGCGGGGGCGGGGGTCGAGTATGAGCAGTTCTTC	CASRAGAGVEYEQFF
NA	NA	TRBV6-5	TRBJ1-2	TGTGCCAGCAGTTACTTCCGGGACGACCACTATGGCTACACCTTC	CASSYFRDDHYGYTF
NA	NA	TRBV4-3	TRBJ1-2	TGCGCCAGCAGCCAAGATTTGCAGGGGTCTACCTATTATGGCTACACCTTC	CASSQDLQGSTYYGYTF
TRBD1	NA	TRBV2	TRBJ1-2	TGTGCCAGCAGCCCCCCCCGGACAGGGCATGGCTACACCTTC	CASSPPRTGHGYTF
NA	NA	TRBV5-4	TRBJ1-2	TGTGCCAGCAGCTTGGGGCAGGGTTATTTCTATGGCTACACCTTC	CASSLGQGYFYGYTF
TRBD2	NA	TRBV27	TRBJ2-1	TGTGCCAGCAAGACTAGCGGGGTCCCCTACAATGAGCAGTTCTTC	CASKTSGVPYNEQFF
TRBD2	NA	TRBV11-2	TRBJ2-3	TGTGCCAGCAGCCTAAGACTAGCGGATAGCACAGATACGCAGTATTTT	CASSLRLADSTDTQYF
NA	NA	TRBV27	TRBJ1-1	TGTGCCAGCAGCCTTTATCGTGAACAGGTTAACACTGAAGCTTTCTTT	CASSLYREQVNTEAFF
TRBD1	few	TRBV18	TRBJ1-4	TGTGCCAGCTCATCGGGACAGGAGAATGAAAAACTGTTTTTT	CASSSGQENEKLFF
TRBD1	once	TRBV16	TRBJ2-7	TGTGCCAGCAGCCACTTCGACAGGGGGTCCACCTACGAGCAGTACTTC	CASSHFDRGSTYEQYF
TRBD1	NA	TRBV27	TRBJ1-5	TGTGCCAGCAGTCGGACAGGGGGCAATCAGCCCCAGCATTTT	CASSRTGGNQPQHF
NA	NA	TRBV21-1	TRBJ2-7	TGTGCCAGCAGCAAAGAGAGTAGCGGGAGGGCCGTAACCTACGAGCAGTACTTC	CASSKESSGRAVTYEQYF
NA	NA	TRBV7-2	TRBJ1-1	TGTGCCAGCAGCTTAATGGCGACAGGGAACACTGAAGCTTTCTTT	CASSLMATGNTEAFF
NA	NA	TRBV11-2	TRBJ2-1	TGTGCCAGCAGCTTAGGGGATGACAGGGAGCAGTTCTTC	CASSLGDDREQFF
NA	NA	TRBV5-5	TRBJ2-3	TGTGCCAGCAGCTTGTACAGCTTGGGGACAGATACGCAGTATTTT	CASSLYSLGTDTQYF
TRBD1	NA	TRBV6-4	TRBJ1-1	TGTGCCAGCAGTGACACGGACAGGGGAACTGAAGCTTTCTTT	CASSDTDRGTEAFF
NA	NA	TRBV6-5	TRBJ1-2	TGTGCCAGCAGGGTGGACAGCAGCGGCTACACCTTC	CASRVDSSGYTF
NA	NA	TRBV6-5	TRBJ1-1	TGTGCCAGCAGTCACCACAGGGACGGCACTGAAGCTTTCTTT	CASSHHRDGTEAFF
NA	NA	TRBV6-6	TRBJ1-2	TGTGCCAGCAGTTACGATCAGGGGACGGGCTATGGCTACACCTTC	CASSYDQGTGYGYTF
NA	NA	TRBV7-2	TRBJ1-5	TGTGCCAGCAGCCCCCGGGGCCGAAATCAGCCCCAGCATTTT	CASSPRGRNQPQHF
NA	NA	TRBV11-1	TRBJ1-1	TGTGCCAGCACGCCCGTCGACAGGTTGGGGAACACTGAAGCTTTCTTT	CASTPVDRLGNTEAFF
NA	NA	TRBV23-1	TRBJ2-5	TGCGCCAGCAGTCAATACGAGGAAGAGACCCAGTACTTC	CASSQYEEETQYF
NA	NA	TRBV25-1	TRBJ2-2	TGTGCCAGCAGTGAATTGATGGGGCGGGACACCGGGGAGCTGTTTTTT	CASSELMGRDTGELFF
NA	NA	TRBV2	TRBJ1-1	TGTGCCAGCAGGATGACTGGTGGCACTGAAGCTTTCTTT	CASRMTGGTEAFF
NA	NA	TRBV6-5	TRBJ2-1	TGTGCCAGCAGTTTCGGGGGATATGGGTTCTTC	CASSFGGYGFF
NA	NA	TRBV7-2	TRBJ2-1	TGTGCCAGCAGCTTAATGGAAAGGGGTGAGCAGTTCTTC	CASSLMERGEQFF
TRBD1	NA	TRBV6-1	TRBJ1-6	TGTGCCAGCAGGGCGACAGGGGGCCCAATTTCACCCCTCCACTTT	CASRATGGPISPLHF
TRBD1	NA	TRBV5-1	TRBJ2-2	TGCGCCAGCCGGACAGGGTTCCTTACCGGGGAGCTGTTTTTT	CASRTGFLTGELFF
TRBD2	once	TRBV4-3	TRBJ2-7	TGCGCCAGCAGCCAAGATCGGCAGGACGTAGCGGGAGTCGTGTACGAGCAGTACTTC	CASSQDRQDVAGVVYEQYF
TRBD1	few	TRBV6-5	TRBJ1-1	TGTGCCAGCAGAAAACAGGGGGCGAACACTGAAGCTTTCTTT	CASRKQGANTEAFF
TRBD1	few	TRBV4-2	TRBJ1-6	TGTGCCAGCAGCCCCCAGGGGGGTAATTCACCCCTCCACTTT	CASSPQGGNSPLHF